This TCR beta chain came from a study of T-cell reconstitution after alpha-beta-depleted transplantation in children. This clonotype was observed many times. The germline V gene encodes CDR1 SSHAT and CDR2 FNYEAQ (reference sequence). CDR3 length: 15 residues. The germline V and J ends were trimmed by 5 bases and 0 bases, with 14 bases remaining between them. It was with unique molecular identifiers that the TCRbeta library was prepared. TCRdb re-called the PCR reads through MiXCR, storing one row per CDR3 protein. The table has around 670,000 distinct CDR3 sequences, approximately 14% seen once; the top ten hold 0.75% to 0.85%.

This TCR came from a girl aged 2 to 9 with congenital amegakaryocytic thrombocytopenia, due to receive a stem cell transplant. The sequences come from PBMCs, collected before TCRalphabeta/CD19-depleted stem cell transplant. J is TRBJ2-7 and V is TRBV7-7; no reliable D call. CDR3 in DNA: TGTGCCAGCAGCCCGGAAACGGGTCTCTCCTACGAGCAGTACTTC. Its protein is CASSPETGLSYEQYF. Full variable domain (outside the CDR3, taken from reference TRBV7-7 and TRBJ2-7): GAGVSQSPRYKVTKRGQDVTLRCDPISSHATLYWYQQALGQGPEFLTYFNYEAQPDKSGLPSDRFSAERPEGSISTLTIQRTEQRDSAMYRCASSPETGLSYEQYFGPGTRLTVT.